This T cell receptor (beta chain) was obtained from a study of human T cells and chemical hapten exposure. Study-wide background: There were weekly diphenylcyclopropenone doses to the scalp for patients throughout the approximately 25-week study. Per-sample TCR yield variability stemmed mainly from small pooled library volume differences.

TCRdb reanalysed the RACE reads using MiXCR and keeps one entry per CDR3 protein. The table lists around 120,000 distinct CDR3 sequences, roughly an eighth of them singletons. Time point specified: patch test 1, 2 weeks after DPC sensitization. As to treatment: therapeutic diphenylcyclopropenone sensitization with weekly scalp DPC. The study's findings and limits: In the PT1 data, expanded TCR counts showed a positive correlation with patch test score.

This clonotype was observed a handful of times. Its specificity is unknown. Per germline, CDR1 LGHNT and CDR2 FRNRAP. V lost 6 bases to trimming and J lost 7 bases, with 19 bases between them. This CDR3 region has 15 residues. This material consisted of whole blood, taken in connection with sensitization to the hapten diphenylcyclopropenone (DPC). The clonotype originates from a man between 18 and 29 years old with alopecia areata. Some clones in this sample may be carry-over from other donors' samples. The V and J genes are TRBV12-5 and TRBJ2-1; possibly TRBD2 for D (6 bases). CDR3 nucleotide sequence: TGTGCTAGTGGCCCCGGGGTAGCGGAAGGAAATGAGCAGTTCTTC. Protein sequence: CASGPGVAEGNEQFF. The complete variable domain, with remaining parts taken from reference TRBV12-5 and TRBJ2-1, reads DARVTQTPRHKVTEMGQEVTMRCQPILGHNTVFWYRQTMMQGLELLAYFRNRAPLDDSGMPKDRFSAEMPDATLATLKIQPSEPRDSAVYFCASGPGVAEGNEQFFGPGTRLTVL.